This T cell receptor (beta chain) was sequenced during a study of shared clonotypes between healthy human individuals. TCRdb's copy holds only in-frame clones and misses some; the assay was immunoSEQ multiplex PCR. The profile shows about 2.1 million clones, over 85% of them singletons. Between the trimmed V and J ends, which lost 1 base and 2 bases, there was a span of 11 bases. This CDR3 has 16 amino acids. Germline loops: CDR1 SGHVS, CDR2 FQNEAQ. CD45RO-negative cells were positively selected for CCR7, leaving out terminally differentiated effector memory CD45RA+ cells. V usage is TRBV7-8 and J usage is TRBJ2-2; D is perhaps TRBD2 (6 bases). The receptor's source is a man between 18 and 35 years old in good health. Some clones in this sample may be carry-over from other donors' samples. The sequenced material came from naive CD8+ T cells from PBMCs. The CDR3 reads CASSLVGTLNTGELFF. CDR3 sequence (DNA): TGTGCCAGCAGCTTAGTAGGGACTCTCAACACCGGGGAGCTGTTTTTT.